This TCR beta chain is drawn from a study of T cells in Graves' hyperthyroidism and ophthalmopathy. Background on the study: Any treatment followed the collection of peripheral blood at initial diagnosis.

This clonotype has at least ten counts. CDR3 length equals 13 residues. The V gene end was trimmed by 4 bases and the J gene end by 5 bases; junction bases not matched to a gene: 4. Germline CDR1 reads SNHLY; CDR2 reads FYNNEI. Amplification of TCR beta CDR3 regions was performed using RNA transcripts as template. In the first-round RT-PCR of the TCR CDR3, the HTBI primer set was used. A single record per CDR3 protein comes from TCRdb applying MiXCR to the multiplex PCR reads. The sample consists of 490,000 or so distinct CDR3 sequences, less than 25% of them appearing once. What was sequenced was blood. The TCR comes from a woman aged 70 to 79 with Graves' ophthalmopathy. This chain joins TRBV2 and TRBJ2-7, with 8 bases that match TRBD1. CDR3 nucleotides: TGTGCCAGCAGTGTGGCAGGGGGCAACGAGCAGTACTTC. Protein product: CASSVAGGNEQYF.